This entry lists 5 T cell receptor beta chains sequenced from one sample in a study of long-term antiretroviral therapy in people with HIV. Sequencing relied on immunoSEQ assay v3.0, run at survey level. Profiling relied on immunoSEQ multiplex PCR, and the TCRdb table lists in-frame clones only, not all of them. The sample includes around 21,000 clones, 84% of them seen just once. The sample was unsorted PBMCs, taken 5.9 years after starting antiretroviral therapy. The origin of the receptors is a man aged 25 to 40 with HIV.

This clone was detected only once. The J gene is TRBJ1-1, the V gene TRBV18; D is unresolved. CDR3 length: 15 residues. The germline V and J ends were trimmed by 3 bases and 0 bases, with 11 bases remaining between them. Germline V gives CDR1 KGHSH, CDR2 LQKENI. This CDR3 reads CASSPLTAMNTEAFF. For the CDR3, the DNA is TGTGCCAGCTCACCCCTCACGGCTATGAACACTGAAGCTTTCTTT. Full variable domain (missing parts from reference TRBV18 and TRBJ1-1): NAGVMQNPRHLVRRRGQEARLRCSPMKGHSHVYWYRQLPEEGLKFMVYLQKENIIDESGMPKERFSAEFPKEGPSILRIQQVVRGDSAAYFCASSPLTAMNTEAFFGQGTRLTVV.

The CDR3 coding sequence is TGTGCCAGCAGCGTAGGCGGTCAGGGGGCGTACACCGGGGAGCTGTTTTTT. Protein sequence: CASSVGGQGAYTGELFF. J is TRBJ2-2 and V is TRBV9, with 8 bases fitting TRBD1. Germline loops: CDR1 SGDLS, CDR2 YYNGEE. The trim removed 0 bases at V and 3 bases at J, leaving 7 bases unmatched. This CDR3 is built from 17 residues.

The J gene is TRBJ2-5, the V gene TRBV27; maybe TRBD2 (5 bases). Deletions cut 6 bases from V and 7 bases from J, with 12 bases between. The CDR3 is 12 amino acids. From germline, CDR1 is MNHEY and CDR2 SMNVEV (reference sequence). The CDR3 bases are TGTGCCAGCAGGTCGGCCGAGGGGACCCAGTACTTC. Its translation is CASRSAEGTQYF.

This chain uses TRBV18 with TRBJ2-5; D unresolved. The CDR3 is made up of 14 amino acids. Germline V CDR1 and CDR2: KGHSH, LQKENI. V lost 5 bases, J lost 2 bases, and 12 bases lay in between. The CDR3 DNA reads as TGTGCCAGCTCATCGGCCAACATACAAGAGACCCAGTACTTC. It codes for CASSSANIQETQYF.

The rearrangement uses TRBV2 and TRBJ2-5; 11 nucleotides align to TRBD2. The CDR3 spans 15 residues. Germline assignment: CDR1 SNHLY and CDR2 FYNNEI. J gave up 5 bases and V 7 bases, and 9 bases lay outside the gene matches. CDR3 DNA: TGTGCCAGCACCACAACTAGCGGGAGAGCTGAGACCCAGTACTTC. This codes for CASTTTSGRAETQYF.